This TCR beta chain was documented in a study of cytomegalovirus exposure and HLA in healthy donors. This CDR3 spans 12 amino acids. The V end was cut by 4 bases, the J end by 3 bases, with 10 bases between. Germline values: CDR1 SQVTM, CDR2 ANQGSEA. Study-level points and caveats: Earlier results showed most TCR beta V segments being productive about 87% or about 30% of the time.

Comments on this clone: Its antigen remains unidentified.

Donors were nominally healthy when sampled, though unrecorded immune exposures were likely. The PCR employed 60 Vbeta primers together with 13 Jbeta primers. Per the study methods: Approximately 72 million unique TCR beta chains, 9.5 million to 11 million of them shared, were counted by a later analysis. Sequenced by immunoSEQ multiplex PCR; TCRdb stores in-frame clones only, minus some. Clone size and V and J calls were adopted from that table, with D and trimming inferred from the DNA. The sample shows approximately 150,000 clones, around 80% of them seen only once. This chain uses TRBV29-1 with TRBJ2-7; D is possibly TRBD1 (6 bases). The TCR sequence derives from a boy aged 2 to 10 in good health and CMV-seronegative. Sequencing used PBMCs. CDR3 residues: CSVGQDLYEQYF. CDR3 DNA sequence: TGCAGCGTTGGACAGGACCTCTACGAGCAGTACTTC.